Presented here are 3 T cell receptor beta chains from one specimen sequenced in a study of control samples from healthy donors and cancer patients. Produced via immunoSEQ multiplex PCR; TCRdb's table is partial and in-frame only. The sample holds 200,000 or so clones, around 93% seen once. Sequenced input: blood. The receptors originated from a man aged 30 to 39 in good health.

The chain couples TRBV6-6 to TRBJ2-2; a weak D match, TRBD1 (5 bases). Trimming removed 10 bases at V and 4 bases at J, with 19 bases between. CDR3 length equals 15 residues. CDR1 is MNHNY, CDR2 SVGAGI, per germline (reference sequence). This CDR3 reads CATERGTRTTGELFF. The DNA of the CDR3 is TGTGCCACTGAAAGGGGCACCCGGACCACCGGGGAGCTGTTTTTT.

This sequence joins TRBV4-2 and TRBJ2-7, with unresolved D. V dropped 0 bases and J dropped 7 bases, with 13 bases sitting between them. The germline CDR1 and CDR2 sequences are LGHNA and YNFKEQ. The CDR3 loop spans 14 amino acids. The CDR3, as DNA: TGTGCCAGCAGCCAAGATTCTGCGAAGAGGGAGCAGTACTTC. It specifies CASSQDSAKREQYF.

This clone was counted a few times. This chain connects TRBV6-4 to TRBJ1-5; D is unclear. V lost 6 bases and J lost 3, with 21 bases in between. The germline V gene has CDR1 MRHNA and CDR2 SNTAGT. CDR3 length: 17 amino acids. In nucleotides, the CDR3 is TGTGCCAGCAGATTTTTGCGGGCGGGTTGGGACAATCAGCCCCAGCATTTT. Translation: CASRFLRAGWDNQPQHF.